Below, 5 T cell receptor beta chains from the same sample are listed, as sequenced in a study of T-cell memory formation after mild COVID-19. TCRdb re-called the 5' RACE reads with MiXCR, one entry per CDR3 protein. The sample records some 130,000 distinct CDR3 sequences, 15% to 20% being singletons. The sample was PBMCs or a T cell subset sorted from them (not recorded which). The origin of the receptors is a man younger than 35 who had mild COVID-19 (a few samples of this study predate the infection). Cell type and time point are not known.

The rearrangement uses TRBV5-1 and TRBJ2-3; TRBD2 aligns across 7 bases. This CDR3 is 14 amino acids long. J lost 5 bases, V lost 0 bases, and 3 bases had no gene match. Germline lookup yields CDR1 SGHRS and CDR2 YFSETQ. DNA for the CDR3: TGCGCCAGCAGCTTGGACACGGGGGGAGATACGCAGTATTTT. Its translation: CASSLDTGGDTQYF.

A word on this clonotype: An end of the junction does not agree with germline; a read error may underlie this. The rearrangement joins TRBV20-1 to TRBJ2-2, with D perhaps TRBD2 (5 bases). Germline CDR1 and CDR2: DFQATT and SNEGSKA (reference sequence). There are 16 residues in the CDR3. CDR3 nucleotides: TGCAGTGCTAGAGATAAGGCGCAGGCGAACACCGGGGAGCAGTTTTTT. Translating gives CSARDKAQANTGEQFF.

The chain links TRBV20-1 to TRBJ1-2; 10 positions agree with TRBD1. The CDR3 is 14 residues long. Germline V gene lookup returns CDR1 DFQATT and CDR2 SNEGSKA (reference sequence). The V gene end was trimmed by 0 bases and the J gene end by 3 bases; junction bases not matched to a gene: 1. CDR3: CSARDGTGDYGYTF. The CDR3 nucleotides are TGCAGTGCTAGAGATGGGACAGGGGACTATGGCTACACCTTC.

This clonotype was found many times. The genes are TRBV12-3 or TRBV12-4 and TRBJ1-5, with D unresolved. This CDR3 spans 14 amino acids. V lost 5 bases, J lost 0 bases, and 8 bases lay in between. This chain's CDR3 is CASSPLNSNQPQHF. CDR3 coding DNA: TGTGCCAGCAGTCCCTTGAATAGCAATCAGCCCCAGCATTTT.

V usage is TRBV7-2 and J usage is TRBJ2-7; 7 bases are shared with TRBD1. The germline gives CDR1 SGHTA, CDR2 FQGNSA. V was pared by 3 bases and J by 1 base, with 6 bases of the junction left unmatched. The CDR3 runs 15 residues. CDR3 sequence: CASSLDRWMSYEQYF. The CDR3 DNA follows: TGTGCCAGCAGCTTGGACAGGTGGATGTCCTACGAGCAGTACTTC.